This T cell receptor (beta chain) was profiled in a study of early stage breast cancer tumors. Study context: Most invasive tumors, about 75% of the 16, were ER+/PR+/HER2-. Invasive lobular carcinomas made up about 30% of the 12 ER+/PR+/HER2- tumors.

Profiled with immunoSEQ multiplex PCR; TCRdb holds only in-frame clones, not every one. The data hold 5,500 to 7,000 clones, with about 73% observed a single time. Study-wide points: Compared with adjacent normal breast tissue, tumors showed about 2.3-fold greater T cell density and higher clonality.

With respect to this clone: What it binds is not known.

The length of the CDR3 is 17 residues. V lost 1 base and J 3 bases, leaving 16 bases between the germline ends. Germline V gives CDR1 LNHNV, CDR2 YYDKDF (reference sequence). This chain joins TRBV15 and TRBJ1-3, with a weak D call TRBD1 (6 bases). This TCR came from a person aged 40 to 49 with breast cancer. Sequenced input: normal breast tissue next to the tumor. CDR3 loop: CATSRGNRDRIGNTIYF. The DNA of the CDR3 is TGTGCCACCAGCAGAGGGAACAGGGACCGGATTGGAAACACCATATATTTT.